The clone carrying this TCR beta chain was seen a few times. The CDR3 runs 14 residues. The germline gives CDR1 MNHEY, CDR2 SVGAGI. V lost 6 bases and J lost 6; bases outside the gene matches: 6. The sample is drawn from a study of blood T cell repertoires in COVID-19. Across the study: The analysed material was cDNA or gDNA that came from T cells, B-cell-depleted T cells, or PBMCs.

Measured with immunoSEQ multiplex PCR; TCRdb has only the in-frame clones, and not every one. This sample has 180,000 or so clones, with about four fifths found just once. The chain combines TRBV6-5 with TRBJ1-5; 9 bases are shared with TRBD1. The sequencing input was peripheral blood. This sequence was found in a middle-aged woman with COVID-19, enrolled during active disease. In DNA form, the CDR3 reads TGTGCCAGCAGGACAGGGGGTAAGGGTCAGCCCCAGCATTTT. Translating gives CASRTGGKGQPQHF.